The entry below describes one T cell receptor beta chain. Antigen specificity is unknown. V was clipped by 0 bases and J by 2 bases, with 5 bases between them. Per the germline V gene, CDR1 is GTSNPN and CDR2 is SVGIG (reference sequence). There are 13 residues in the CDR3. This sample was taken from a study of T cell responses to AZD1222 COVID-19 vaccine. Regarding the study as a whole: Only 6 or 7 individuals given AZD1222 were seropositive at baseline. Donors were mostly white British, more females; clonal diversity possibly underestimated.

TCRdb's table, derived via immunoSEQ multiplex PCR, lists solely in-frame clones and lacks some. Here the sample spans 140,000 to 150,000 clones, about 93% being singletons. This receptor was identified in an adult in good health. The sequenced sample was peripheral blood, obtained on day 0 of AZD1222 vaccination. The rearrangement uses TRBV30 and TRBJ1-5; D remains unclear. The CDR3 region is CAWSVKGNQPQHF. CDR3 nucleotide sequence: TGTGCCTGGAGTGTCAAGGGCAATCAGCCCCAGCATTTT.